The clone carrying this TCR beta chain was recorded at least ten times. Its antigen is unknown. The TCR library protocol was used to attach unique molecular identifiers. These identifiers were attached to individual cDNA molecules. TCRdb re-called the 5' RACE reads with MiXCR, one entry per CDR3 protein. The table records about 69,000 distinct CDR3 sequences, 3.5% to 6% of them present only once. There are 15 residues in the CDR3. V lost 1 base and J lost 0, with 13 bases in between. Germline V gene data show CDR1 as DFQATT and CDR2 as SNEGSKA (reference sequence). The sample originates from a study of early T cells in non-severe SARS-CoV-2 infection. Study-level results: Matches to VDJdb favored anti-spike CD8 responses and missed private and CD4 specificities.

The sequencing used whole blood, collected at baseline. V and J are TRBV20-1 and TRBJ2-7, with D possibly matching TRBD2 (5 bases). This clonotype was sampled from an adult who was a healthcare worker with PCR-confirmed SARS-CoV-2 infection or an uninfected control (not recorded which). The donor label of this sample is uncertain. The CDR3 coding sequence is TGCAGTGCTAGAGCCGTCGCGGGCGCCTCCTACGAGCAGTACTTC. Protein sequence: CSARAVAGASYEQYF.